This entry lists 29 T cell receptor beta chains sequenced from one sample in a study of T cell repertoires in cytomegalovirus infection. TCRdb recomputed calls from the reads with MiXCR, one row per CDR3 protein. Of just under 500,000 distinct CDR3 sequences in the sample, about 33% were seen once. Their cognate antigens are unknown. Sequences were derived from cultured PBMCs, sampled from culture after CMV antigen stimulation. The receptors derive from a human donor in good health (CMV status not recorded). Some clones in this sample may be carry-over from other donors' samples.

This clonotype was seen a handful of times. This chain connects TRBV9 to TRBJ1-2; 9 bases are shared with TRBD1. The germline CDR1 and CDR2 sequences are SGDLS and YYNGEE. V lost 2 bases to trimming and J lost 2 bases; unmatched junction nucleotides: 4. This CDR3 region has 15 residues. This chain's CDR3 is CASSVGTGTNYGYTF. For the CDR3, the DNA is TGTGCCAGCAGCGTGGGGACAGGGACCAACTATGGCTACACCTTC.

The chain combines TRBV12-3 or TRBV12-4 with TRBJ2-4; TRBD1 might be the D (5 bases). The CDR3 totals 12 residues. Trimming removed 3 bases from V and 6 bases from J, with 6 bases in between. CDR3 sequence (DNA): TGTGCCAGCAGTTTTCAGGGAAACATTCAGTACTTC. Encoded protein: CASSFQGNIQYF.

Details on this clonotype: This clone may be a read error of a much larger clone one base away. The chain combines TRBV7-2 with TRBJ1-5, with TRBD1 identical over 8 bases. The V gene end was trimmed by 6 bases and the J gene end by 4 bases; junction bases not matched to a gene: 11. This CDR3 contains 16 residues. Germline CDR1 SGHTA, CDR2 FQGNSA. As DNA, the CDR3 is TGTGCCAGCAGGCTAGATGACAGGGGTTTGAATCAGCCCCAGCATTTT. This translates into CASRLDDRGLNQPQHF.

This clonotype has more than one count but fewer than ten. The CDR3 region has the DNA TGTGCCAGTAGTACAGCGGGAGGGCCCCATGAGCAGTTCTTC. Translated, it gives CASSTAGGPHEQFF. The rearrangement links TRBV19 to TRBJ2-1; 10 bases are a match to TRBD2. Germline loops: CDR1 LNHDA, CDR2 SQIVND (reference sequence). CDR3 length equals 14 residues. Trimming took 4 bases from V and 8 from J; bases not matched to a gene: 5.

The chain uses TRBV12-3 or TRBV12-4 and TRBJ2-2, with TRBD1 matching over 9 bases. V was pared by 6 bases and J by 4 bases, with 12 bases of the junction left unmatched. This CDR3 spans 17 amino acids. CDR3 in DNA: TGTGCCAGCAGAGGGGACAGGGAGGGACGACGCACCGGGGAGCTGTTTTTT. Protein sequence: CASRGDREGRRTGELFF.

This rearrangement joins TRBV6-5 to TRBJ2-3; the D gene is possibly TRBD2 (6 bases). The CDR3 is 15 amino acids. Trimming removed 6 bases from V and 2 bases from J, with 15 bases in between. Germline V gene data show CDR1 as MNHEY and CDR2 as SVGAGI. The CDR3 reads CASSPFSGFTDTQYF. CDR3 nucleotides: TGTGCCAGCAGCCCCTTTAGCGGATTCACAGATACGCAGTATTTT.

The chain combines TRBV5-1 with TRBJ2-1; D ambiguous. V was shortened by 2 bases and J by 7 bases, with 13 bases between the two germline ends. CDR1 is SGHRS and CDR2 is YFSETQ in the germline V gene. CDR3 length equals 14 residues. CDR3 nucleotides: TGCGCCAGCAGCTTAACTCCAGACCGAAATGAGCAGTTCTTC. The encoded protein is CASSLTPDRNEQFF.

This clonotype was recorded at least ten times. The chain combines TRBV5-4 with TRBJ2-1; 7 bases align to TRBD2. The ends lost 4 bases at V and 3 bases at J; junction bases unmatched: 7. Germline values: CDR1 SGHNT, CDR2 YYREEE (reference sequence). This CDR3 comprises 15 residues. The CDR3 region has the DNA TGTGCCAGCAGCGGAGCGGGAACTAGCTACAATGAGCAGTTCTTC. Translated, it gives CASSGAGTSYNEQFF.

This clonotype has only a few counts. The V and J genes are TRBV7-2 and TRBJ2-7; 7 bases map to TRBD1. Germline V lookup: CDR1 SGHTA, CDR2 FQGNSA. V lost 5 bases, J lost 6 bases, and 7 bases stayed unmatched. The CDR3 contains 13 residues. This chain's CDR3 is CASSTSTGREQYV. The DNA for the CDR3 is TGTGCCAGCAGCACGTCGACAGGGCGCGAGCAGTACGTC.

Only a few counts were recorded for this clonotype. The rearrangement links TRBV7-2 to TRBJ1-3; 9 bases line up with TRBD1. The CDR3 covers 19 residues. In germline, CDR1 is SGHTA, CDR2 FQGNSA. The V and J ends lost 5 bases and 0 bases, in that order; junction bases with no gene match: 14. Here the CDR3 reads CASSPWGGTGPSSGNTIYF. The DNA of the CDR3 is TGTGCCAGCAGCCCCTGGGGCGGGACAGGGCCATCCTCTGGAAACACCATATATTTT.

J is TRBJ1-2 and V is TRBV7-2; D is ambiguous. V was clipped by 0 bases and J by 3 bases, with 5 bases between them. Germline V lookup: CDR1 SGHTA, CDR2 FQGNSA. This CDR3 is built from 13 residues. CDR3 loop: CASSLARYYGYTF. As DNA, the CDR3 is TGTGCCAGCAGCTTAGCCAGGTACTATGGCTACACCTTC. Based on the CDR3 plus reference TRBV7-2 and TRBJ1-2, the full variable domain is GAGVSQSPSNKVTEKGKDVELRCDPISGHTALYWYRQSLGQGLEFLIYFQGNSAPDKSGLPSDRFSAERTGGSVSTLTIQRTQQEDSAVYLCASSLARYYGYTFGSGTRLTVV.

This chain joins TRBV6-6 and TRBJ1-5, with TRBD1 identical over 7 bases. The CDR3 contains 14 residues. Looked up from germline, CDR1 is MNHNY and CDR2 is SVGAGI (reference sequence). V lost 4 bases, J lost 3 bases, and 3 bases stayed unmatched. The CDR3 DNA reads TGTGCCAGCAGTTGGACAGGAATCAATCAGCCCCAGCATTTT. Encoded protein: CASSWTGINQPQHF.

The J gene is TRBJ1-2, the V gene TRBV7-2, with D unresolved. The V gene's germline CDR1 is SGHTA and CDR2 FQGNSA. The CDR3 has 11 residues. Trimming took off 8 bases at V and 10 bases at J, with 14 bases between the two ends. Here the CDR3 reads CASASEGHYTF. The CDR3 nucleotides are TGTGCCAGCGCCTCCGAAGGCCACTACACCTTC.

V is TRBV7-3 and J is TRBJ2-1; TRBD2 agrees at 13 bases. V shed 5 bases and J 1 base; nucleotides not matched to a gene: 8. The CDR3 has 18 amino acids. Per germline, CDR1 SGHTA and CDR2 FQGTGA. CDR3 nucleotide sequence: TGTGCCAGCAGCCGAGGACTAGCGGGAGAGGTTTCCTACAATGAGCAGTTCTTC. The encoded protein is CASSRGLAGEVSYNEQFF.

In this sample, this clonotype turned up a few times. This CDR3 is CASSWLAGAGELFF. CDR3 coding DNA: TGTGCCAGCAGCTGGCTGGCGGGAGCCGGGGAGCTGTTTTTT. The chain employs TRBV7-3 and TRBJ2-2, with 7 positions matching TRBD2. The CDR3 contains 14 residues. Germline V lookup: CDR1 SGHTA, CDR2 FQGTGA. With 4 bases clipped from V and 6 bases from J, the junction kept 5 bases outside the gene matches.

This clonotype was seen ten or more times. The chain joins TRBV7-2 to TRBJ2-7; tentative D call: TRBD2 (6 bases). The V gene lost 3 bases and the J gene lost 6 bases, with 21 bases spanning the gap. The CDR3 loop spans 16 amino acids. The germline V gene encodes CDR1 SGHTA and CDR2 FQGNSA. Here the CDR3 reads CASSFTREPAPIEQYF. CDR3 nucleotides: TGTGCCAGCAGCTTTACCCGGGAGCCAGCCCCGATCGAGCAGTACTTC.

CDR3 sequence: CASSLGNGAGGYNNEQFF. The CDR3 nucleotides are TGTGCCAGCAGCTTAGGAAACGGGGCGGGAGGGTATAACAATGAGCAGTTCTTC. The V and J genes are TRBV11-2 and TRBJ2-1, with 9 bases fitting TRBD2. CDR3 length: 18 residues. V gave up 1 base and J gave up 5 bases; unmatched junction bases: 12. Looked up from germline, CDR1 is SGHAT and CDR2 is FQNNGV.

The chain links TRBV19 to TRBJ2-2; possibly TRBD1 for D (6 bases). The CDR3 totals 16 residues. Germline-derived CDR1 and CDR2 are LNHDA and SQIVND (reference sequence). Trimming took 6 bases from V and 4 from J, leaving 18 bases between them. In DNA, the CDR3 is TGTGCCAGTAGCATTCTCCAAACAGGGCGCACCGGGGAGCTGTTTTTT. Translating it yields CASSILQTGRTGELFF. Full variable domain (remainder filled in from reference TRBV19 and TRBJ2-2): DGGITQSPKYLFRKEGQNVTLSCEQNLNHDAMYWYRQDPGQGLRLIYYSQIVNDFQKGDIAEGYSVSREKKESFPLTVTSAQKNPTAFYLCASSILQTGRTGELFFGEGSRLTVL.

This clonotype has more than one count but fewer than ten. The rearrangement links TRBV6-1 to TRBJ2-2; tentatively, D is TRBD2 (6 bases). The CDR3 spans 15 residues. Trimming left V 6 bases short and J 0 bases short, with 11 bases between. Germline lookup yields CDR1 MNHNS and CDR2 SASEGT. CDR3 sequence: CASRWGDANTGELFF. The CDR3 bases are TGTGCCAGCAGGTGGGGGGATGCGAACACCGGGGAGCTGTTTTTT.

This chain links TRBV24-1 with TRBJ2-2; tentative D call: TRBD1 (6 bases). The V gene's germline CDR1 is KGHDR and CDR2 SFDVKD. Deletions cut 7 bases from V and 3 bases from J, with 14 bases between. The CDR3 runs 15 residues. The CDR3 DNA reads TGTGCCACCAGCTTAGGGGGACGGGACACCGGGGAGCTGTTTTTT. Its protein product is CATSLGGRDTGELFF.

The chain employs TRBV7-2 and TRBJ2-1, with D possibly being TRBD1 (5 bases). The CDR3 is 13 amino acids. Per germline, CDR1 SGHTA and CDR2 FQGNSA. Trimming pared 7 bases from V and 4 bases from J, leaving 11 bases between. The CDR3 DNA is TGTGCCAGCAACCTCGACAGATACAATGAGCAGTTCTTC. Translating gives CASNLDRYNEQFF.

The sample holds a few counts of this clonotype. This rearrangement joins TRBV20-1 to TRBJ1-5, with TRBD1 as a possible D gene (5 bases). Trimming shortened V by 3 bases and J by 3 bases, and 12 bases separated the two germline ends. The CDR3 covers 14 residues. The germline gives CDR1 DFQATT, CDR2 SNEGSKA (reference sequence). The CDR3 coding sequence is TGCAGTGCTAGTCCCGGGACGCTCAATCAGCCCCAGCATTTT. Encoded protein: CSASPGTLNQPQHF.

Only one count was recorded for this clonotype. The V and J genes are TRBV15 and TRBJ1-2; D not resolved. There are 13 residues in the CDR3. Trimming pared 0 bases from V and 7 bases from J, leaving 9 bases between. The germline V gene has CDR1 LNHNV and CDR2 YYDKDF (reference sequence). The CDR3 protein is CATSRDLEIGYTF. CDR3 in DNA: TGTGCCACCAGCAGAGATTTGGAGATTGGCTACACCTTC.

The CDR3 region has the DNA TGTGCCAACCCTTCGAACACCGGGGAGCTGTTTTTT. Protein sequence: CANPSNTGELFF. This chain links TRBV7-8 with TRBJ2-2; D not certain. From germline, CDR1 is SGHVS and CDR2 FQNEAQ. There are 12 residues in the CDR3. V lost 10 bases and J 0 bases, leaving 6 bases between the germline ends.

The chain joins TRBV7-9 to TRBJ2-6, with D perhaps matching TRBD1 or TRBD2 (6 bases each). V lost 1 base to trimming and J lost 1 base, with 8 bases between them. Germline-derived CDR1 and CDR2 are SEHNR and FQNEAQ (reference sequence). The CDR3 is made up of 16 amino acids. The CDR3 DNA follows: TGTGCCAGCAGCTTAGAGGGGGGATCTGGGGCCAACGTCCTGACTTTC. It yields the protein CASSLEGGSGANVLTF.

This rearrangement joins TRBV28 to TRBJ2-7; 12 nucleotides align to TRBD2. The CDR3 consists of 15 residues. V was pared by 6 bases and J by 4 bases, with 7 bases of the junction left unmatched. The germline V gene encodes CDR1 MDHEN and CDR2 SYDVKM. The CDR3 spells CASSPTSGRLYEQYF. The DNA for the CDR3 is TGTGCCAGCAGCCCAACTAGCGGGAGGTTGTACGAGCAGTACTTC.

This CDR3 is CSVDNGYTF. DNA for the CDR3: TGCAGCGTTGATAACGGCTACACCTTC. The genes are TRBV29-1 and TRBJ1-2; D gene uncertain. CDR1 is SQVTM, CDR2 ANQGSEA, per germline. V gave up 3 bases and J gave up 8 bases, with 4 bases separating them. This CDR3 contains 9 residues. Full variable domain (outside the CDR3, taken from reference TRBV29-1 and TRBJ1-2): SAVISQKPSRDICQRGTSLTIQCQVDSQVTMMFWYRQQPGQSLTLIATANQGSEATYESGFVIDKFPISRPNLTFSTLTVSNMSPEDSSIYLCSVDNGYTFGSGTRLTVV.

This clonotype has more than one count but fewer than ten. The V and J genes are TRBV7-2 and TRBJ2-2, with D possibly matching TRBD2 (5 bases). Per the germline V gene, CDR1 is SGHTA and CDR2 is FQGNSA. The CDR3 loop spans 16 amino acids. V lost 2 bases, J lost 7 bases, and 17 bases lay in between. The CDR3 region is CASSLLPGVVGGELFF. Written as DNA, the CDR3 is TGTGCCAGCAGCTTACTCCCCGGGGTTGTGGGCGGGGAGCTGTTTTTT.

This clonotype was found many times. The chain employs TRBV7-2 and TRBJ2-1, with TRBD2 identical over 9 bases. The CDR3 consists of 16 residues. V shed 5 bases and J 0 bases; nucleotides not matched to a gene: 5. Germline V gene sequence: CDR1 SGHTA, CDR2 FQGNSA. CDR3 protein: CASSLRSGSSYNEQFF. The CDR3 DNA follows: TGTGCCAGCAGCCTACGTAGCGGGAGCTCCTACAATGAGCAGTTCTTC.